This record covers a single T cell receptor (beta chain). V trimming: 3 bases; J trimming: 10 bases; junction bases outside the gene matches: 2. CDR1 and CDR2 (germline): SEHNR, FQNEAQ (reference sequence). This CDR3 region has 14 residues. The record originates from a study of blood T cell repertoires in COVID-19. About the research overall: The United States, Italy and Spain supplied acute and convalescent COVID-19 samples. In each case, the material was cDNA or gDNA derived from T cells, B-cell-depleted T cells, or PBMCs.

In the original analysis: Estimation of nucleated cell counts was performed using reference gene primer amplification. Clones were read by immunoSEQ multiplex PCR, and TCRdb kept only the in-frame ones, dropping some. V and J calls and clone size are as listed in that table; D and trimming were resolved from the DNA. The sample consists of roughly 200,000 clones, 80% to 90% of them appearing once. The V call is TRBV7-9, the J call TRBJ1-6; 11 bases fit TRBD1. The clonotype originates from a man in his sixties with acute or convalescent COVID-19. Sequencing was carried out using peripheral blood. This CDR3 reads CASSFGTGGSPLHF. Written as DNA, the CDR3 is TGTGCCAGCAGCTTTGGGACAGGGGGGTCACCCCTCCACTTT.